Listed here are 31 T cell receptor beta chains from one sample, sequenced in a study of blood T cell repertoires in COVID-19. Here immunoSEQ multiplex PCR was the method, and the copy in TCRdb shows in-frame clones only, minus some. Here the sample spans roughly 170,000 clones, around four fifths being singletons. The specimen sequenced was peripheral blood. The receptors originated from a man aged 35 to 55 who had recovered from COVID-19.

The chain couples TRBV5-6 to TRBJ1-1; D ambiguous. The germline V gene encodes CDR1 SGHDT and CDR2 YYEEEE. The ends were cut back, 4 bases at V and 1 base at J, with 17 bases in the middle. The CDR3 extends over 16 amino acids. In DNA form, the CDR3 reads TGTGCCAGCAGCCCGGCAGGATTAGTGAGGAACACTGAAGCTTTCTTT. It specifies CASSPAGLVRNTEAFF.

The chain has TRBV18 and TRBJ1-1, with 9 bases lining up with TRBD1. The CDR3 is 15 residues long. Germline trimming cut 3 bases from V and 4 bases from J; bases unmatched to any gene: 6. Germline V CDR1 and CDR2: KGHSH, LQKENI. The CDR3 loop is CASSPQGQGVTEAFF. The DNA for the CDR3 is TGTGCCAGCTCACCTCAGGGACAGGGAGTCACTGAAGCTTTCTTT.

The V call is TRBV9, the J call TRBJ2-2; D is perhaps TRBD2 (6 bases). The CDR3 totals 16 residues. The V gene lost 0 bases and the J gene lost 1 base, with 10 bases spanning the gap. Germline CDR1 reads SGDLS; CDR2 reads YYNGEE. The CDR3 coding sequence is TGTGCCAGCAGCGTAGGAGTAGCGGTGAACACCGGGGAGCTGTTTTTT. As protein: CASSVGVAVNTGELFF.

V and J are TRBV4-3 and TRBJ2-2, with D possibly matching TRBD1 (5 bases). This CDR3 spans 15 amino acids. CDR1 is LGHNA and CDR2 is YSLEER in the germline V gene. V shed 4 bases and J shed 7 bases, with 16 bases lying between them. The CDR3 reads CASSLLLQGIGELFF. The DNA of the CDR3 is TGCGCCAGCAGCCTCCTCCTCCAGGGAATCGGGGAGCTGTTTTTT.

This chain uses TRBV5-4 with TRBJ2-2; 9 nucleotides match TRBD1. The CDR3 covers 15 residues. Germline-derived CDR1 and CDR2 are SGHNT and YYREEE (reference sequence). Losses at the gene ends were 2 bases for V and 6 bases for J; bases not matched to a gene: 5. The CDR3 coding sequence is TGTGCCAGCAGCTTCCGGACAGGGGCGGCCGGGGAGCTGTTTTTT. Encoded protein: CASSFRTGAAGELFF.

The chain couples TRBV6-5 to TRBJ1-1; TRBD1 aligns across 7 bases. This CDR3 is 15 amino acids long. V lost 2 bases to trimming and J lost 3 bases; unmatched junction nucleotides: 6. Looked up from germline, CDR1 is MNHEY and CDR2 is SVGAGI. This chain's CDR3 is CASSYNGQVDTEAFF. The CDR3, as DNA: TGTGCCAGCAGTTACAACGGACAGGTGGACACTGAAGCTTTCTTT.

The V gene is TRBV5-4, the J gene TRBJ2-2, with a tentative D call TRBD2 (6 bases). The CDR3 runs to 19 residues. The germline V and J ends were trimmed by 0 bases and 1 base, with 19 bases remaining between them. Germline loops: CDR1 SGHNT, CDR2 YYREEE (reference sequence). CDR3 DNA: TGTGCCAGCAGCTTGGGATTTGGACTACTAGGACAGAACACCGGGGAGCTGTTTTTT. It codes for CASSLGFGLLGQNTGELFF.

The chain combines TRBV18 with TRBJ2-1, with 15 bases aligning to TRBD2. The CDR3 has 16 residues. Trimming at V came to 0 bases and at J to 7 bases, leaving 1 base not matched to a gene. Germline loops: CDR1 KGHSH, CDR2 LQKENI. The CDR3 reads CASSPPGLAGGNEQFF. The CDR3 region has the DNA TGTGCCAGCTCACCACCAGGACTAGCGGGAGGGAATGAGCAGTTCTTC.

This clone showed up just a few times. The chain is built from TRBV9 and TRBJ2-3; TRBD2 matches 8 bases. The CDR3 has 16 amino acids. J lost 5 bases, V lost 4 bases, and 12 bases had no gene match. Germline CDR1 SGDLS, CDR2 YYNGEE. The CDR3 protein is CASSPRGGGQGDTQYF. The CDR3 DNA follows: TGTGCCAGCAGCCCCCGGGGGGGAGGGCAGGGAGATACGCAGTATTTT.

The chain is built from TRBV7-2 and TRBJ2-4; the match to TRBD2 covers 8 bases. The CDR3 totals 16 residues. Germline V gene lookup returns CDR1 SGHTA and CDR2 FQGNSA. V lost 1 base and J lost 1; bases outside the gene matches: 3. The CDR3 protein is CASSLEAGGAKNIQYF. The CDR3 DNA sequence: TGTGCCAGCAGCTTAGAGGCGGGGGGCGCCAAAAACATTCAGTACTTC.

V usage is TRBV6-1 and J usage is TRBJ2-1; D perhaps matches TRBD2 (7 bases). Germline assignment: CDR1 MNHNS and CDR2 SASEGT. V shed 3 bases and J shed 2 bases, with 11 bases lying between them. The CDR3 is 15 amino acids. The CDR3 here is CASSEIGGAYNEQFF. The CDR3 bases are TGTGCCAGCAGTGAGATAGGGGGGGCCTACAATGAGCAGTTCTTC.

Notes on this clone: The germline gene is not matched at one end of the junction; a read error may be the cause. V gene TRBV11-2 combines with J gene TRBJ2-3, with 10 bases identical to TRBD1. Germline CDR1 reads SGHAT; CDR2 reads FQNNGV. The CDR3 spans 12 residues. DNA for the CDR3: TGTGCCAGCAGCCGCGGACAGGGGGACTGGAGTTTT. This sequence encodes CASSRGQGDWSF.

The rearrangement links TRBV19 to TRBJ1-2; possible D gene TRBD1, 6 bases. Germline V gene data show CDR1 as LNHDA and CDR2 as SQIVND (reference sequence). This CDR3 is built from 15 residues. Trimming removed 6 bases from V and 8 bases from J, with 22 bases in between. CDR3 bases: TGTGCCAGTAGACGAAATACAGGACAGCCCCAGGGCTACACCTTC. This translates into CASRRNTGQPQGYTF.

This clone was observed once. V gene TRBV4-1 combines with J gene TRBJ1-5; D is uncertain. Germline V lookup: CDR1 MGHRA, CDR2 YSYEKL. The CDR3 consists of 14 residues. The V end was cut by 4 bases, the J end by 1 base, with 8 bases between. The CDR3 loop is CASSLTQSNQPQHF. In DNA, the CDR3 is TGCGCCAGCAGCCTTACCCAGAGCAATCAGCCCCAGCATTTT.

Note on this clone: Different DNA sequences within this sample yield the same CDR3. The chain joins TRBV7-2 to TRBJ2-1, with 10 bases fitting TRBD2. The CDR3 has 15 residues. The ends lost 5 bases at V and 4 bases at J; junction bases unmatched: 5. The germline V gene has CDR1 SGHTA and CDR2 FQGNSA. CDR3 residues: CASSPRTSGYNEQFF. CDR3 coding DNA: TGTGCCAGCAGCCCACGGACTAGCGGTTACAATGAGCAGTTCTTC.

The J gene is TRBJ1-3, the V gene TRBV4-2; 9 positions match TRBD1. The CDR3 runs to 16 residues. With 3 bases clipped from V and 9 bases from J, the junction kept 12 bases outside the gene matches. Germline CDR1 reads LGHNA; CDR2 reads YNFKEQ. CDR3 in amino acids: CASSHPPGGTGTTIYF. The DNA for the CDR3 is TGTGCCAGCAGCCACCCTCCCGGGGGGACAGGGACCACCATATATTTT.

This chain joins TRBV4-3 and TRBJ2-6; D is unclear. The CDR3 is made up of 15 amino acids. Deletions cut 4 bases from V and 0 bases from J, with 7 bases between. Germline V gives CDR1 LGHNA, CDR2 YSLEER. This CDR3 is CASSPDGSGANVLTF. CDR3 coding DNA: TGCGCCAGCAGCCCAGACGGCTCTGGGGCCAACGTCCTGACTTTC.

This clone came up once. The J gene is TRBJ2-2, the V gene TRBV6-5; 7 nucleotides align to TRBD2. V shed 8 bases and J 1 base; nucleotides not matched to a gene: 4. Germline CDR1 is MNHEY and CDR2 is SVGAGI. The CDR3 has 14 residues. CDR3 nucleotide sequence: TGTGCCAGCTCCGTAGCGGGGAACACCGGGGAGCTGTTTTTT. It is translated as CASSVAGNTGELFF.

The sample holds one count of this clone. V gene TRBV5-1 combines with J gene TRBJ1-4; possibly TRBD1 for D (6 bases). Trimming pared 3 bases from V and 5 bases from J, leaving 11 bases between. This CDR3 has 14 residues. CDR1 and CDR2 from the germline V gene are SGHRS and YFSETQ. CDR3 sequence reads: CASSSGQTNEKLFF. The CDR3 bases are TGCGCCAGCAGCTCTGGACAGACCAATGAAAAACTGTTTTTT.

DNA of the CDR3: TGTGCCATCAGTGGGACAGCGGCCGATACGCAGTATTTT. It yields the protein CAISGTAADTQYF. The genes are TRBV10-3 and TRBJ2-3; possibly TRBD1 for D (6 bases). The CDR3 runs to 13 residues. Between the trimmed V and J ends, which lost 4 bases and 6 bases, there was a span of 11 bases. Germline lookup yields CDR1 ENHRY and CDR2 SYGVKD.

This clone qualifies as medium-sized. This chain uses TRBV7-9 with TRBJ1-5; D remains unclear. The CDR3 sequence is 13 residues long. Germline V gene sequence: CDR1 SEHNR, CDR2 FQNEAQ (reference sequence). V was cut by 2 bases and J by 6 bases, with 8 bases left in between. The CDR3 is CASSLSALQPQHF. The CDR3 DNA reads TGTGCCAGCAGCTTATCCGCACTTCAGCCCCAGCATTTT.

The V gene is TRBV4-2, the J gene TRBJ1-2; D call uncertain. Germline V CDR1 and CDR2: LGHNA, YNFKEQ. V gave up 0 bases and J gave up 5 bases, with 13 bases separating them. This CDR3 is 15 amino acids long. Here the CDR3 reads CASSQDRLGLYGYTF. The CDR3, as DNA: TGTGCCAGCAGCCAAGATCGGCTGGGCCTTTATGGCTACACCTTC.

This rearrangement joins TRBV24-1 to TRBJ2-5; a possible D gene is TRBD2 (6 bases). The germline V gene encodes CDR1 KGHDR and CDR2 SFDVKD. V was cut by 3 bases and J by 0 bases, with 13 bases left in between. The CDR3 runs 16 residues. CDR3 loop: CATSDPRLAYQETQYF. In DNA form, the CDR3 reads TGTGCCACCAGTGATCCTCGTCTAGCGTACCAAGAGACCCAGTACTTC.

The rearrangement uses TRBV13 and TRBJ2-3, with D possibly matching TRBD2 (5 bases). CDR1 and CDR2 (germline): PRHDT, FYEKMQ (reference sequence). V lost 6 bases and J 4 bases, leaving 11 bases between the germline ends. CDR3 size: 13 residues. CDR3: CASSGSGPDTQYF. In nucleotides, the CDR3 is TGTGCCAGCAGTGGGAGTGGGCCAGATACGCAGTATTTT.

The chain couples TRBV9 to TRBJ2-2; D is perhaps TRBD2 (6 bases). The CDR3 length is 15 residues. Between the trimmed V and J ends, which lost 9 bases and 0 bases, there was a span of 15 bases. Germline values: CDR1 SGDLS, CDR2 YYNGEE. Here the CDR3 DNA reads TGTGCCACCGGGGGACCGTCATCGAACACCGGGGAGCTGTTTTTT. Its protein is CATGGPSSNTGELFF.

The rearrangement links TRBV7-2 to TRBJ2-3, with 13 bases identical to TRBD2. The CDR3 has 17 amino acids. The V segment lost 2 bases and the J segment 0 bases; nucleotides outside the gene matches: 2. Germline V gives CDR1 SGHTA, CDR2 FQGNSA. Written as DNA, the CDR3 is TGTGCCAGCAGCTTAAGACTAGCGGGGGGTAGCACAGATACGCAGTATTTT. This gives the protein CASSLRLAGGSTDTQYF. The variable domain in full, with the rest retrieved from reference TRBV7-2 and TRBJ2-3, is GAGVSQSPSNKVTEKGKDVELRCDPISGHTALYWYRQSLGQGLEFLIYFQGNSAPDKSGLPSDRFSAERTGGSVSTLTIQRTQQEDSAVYLCASSLRLAGGSTDTQYFGPGTRLTVL.

The sample holds a few counts of this clone. V and J are TRBV7-2 and TRBJ2-2, with 11 bases that match TRBD2. This CDR3 spans 15 amino acids. Germline V CDR1 and CDR2: SGHTA, FQGNSA. J lost 5 bases, V lost 4 bases, and 3 bases had no gene match. CDR3 in DNA: TGTGCCAGCAGCTCCCTAGCGGGAGGAACCGGGGAGCTGTTTTTT. This codes for CASSSLAGGTGELFF.

This chain uses TRBV28 with TRBJ1-1; 9 bases agree with TRBD1. This CDR3 is 14 amino acids long. The V and J ends lost 2 bases and 11 bases, in that order; junction bases with no gene match: 9. Germline CDR1 MDHEN, CDR2 SYDVKM. CDR3 bases: TGTGCCAGCAGTTTACAAACAGGGGGCAATTCGGCTTTCTTT. It translates to CASSLQTGGNSAFF.

The rearrangement uses TRBV7-2 and TRBJ2-3, with 10 bases that match TRBD1. Germline V gives CDR1 SGHTA, CDR2 FQGNSA. The CDR3 contains 16 residues. V was clipped by 1 base and J by 4 bases; unmatched bases: 5. CDR3 in DNA: TGTGCCAGCAGCTTAGTTCCGACAGGGGGCTCAGATACGCAGTATTTT. Amino acids: CASSLVPTGGSDTQYF.

V and J are TRBV7-3 and TRBJ2-2; 12 bases line up with TRBD1. This CDR3 comprises 15 residues. With 7 bases clipped from V and 7 bases from J, the junction kept 7 bases outside the gene matches. Germline V gene sequence: CDR1 SGHTA, CDR2 FQGTGA. The CDR3 loop is CASKPGQGALGELFF. The DNA for the CDR3 is TGTGCCAGCAAACCGGGACAGGGGGCTCTCGGGGAGCTGTTTTTT. Full variable domain (rest looked up from reference TRBV7-3 and TRBJ2-2): GAGVSQTPSNKVTEKGKYVELRCDPISGHTALYWYRQSLGQGPEFLIYFQGTGAADDSGLPNDRFFAVRPEGSVSTLKIQRTERGDSAVYLCASKPGQGALGELFFGEGSRLTVL.

V usage is TRBV12-5 and J usage is TRBJ1-6; 7 bases are shared with TRBD1. CDR3 length equals 14 residues. V shed 7 bases, J shed 7 bases, and the junction held 7 bases outside the gene matches. Germline V gives CDR1 LGHNT, CDR2 FRNRAP. CDR3 in DNA: TGTGCTAGTGCCGAGGGACAGTTGAATTCACCCCTCCACTTT. Its translation: CASAEGQLNSPLHF.